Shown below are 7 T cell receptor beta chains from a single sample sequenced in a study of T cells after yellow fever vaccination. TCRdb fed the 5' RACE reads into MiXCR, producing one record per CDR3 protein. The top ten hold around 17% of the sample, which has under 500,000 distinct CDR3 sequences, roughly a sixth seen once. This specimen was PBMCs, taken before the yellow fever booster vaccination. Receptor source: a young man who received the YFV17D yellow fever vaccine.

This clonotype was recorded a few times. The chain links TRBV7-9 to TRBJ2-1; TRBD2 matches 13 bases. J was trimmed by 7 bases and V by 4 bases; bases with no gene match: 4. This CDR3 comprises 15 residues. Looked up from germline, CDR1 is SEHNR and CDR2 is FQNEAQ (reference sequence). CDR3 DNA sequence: TGTGCCAGCAGCTCGGGACTAGCGGGGATTAATGAGCAGTTCTTC. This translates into CASSSGLAGINEQFF.

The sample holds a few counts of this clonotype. The CDR3 DNA is TGTGCCAGCAGCTCCCAGACAGCTGTAAGAGGTCGCGAGCAGTACTTC. This codes for CASSSQTAVRGREQYF. J is TRBJ2-7 and V is TRBV7-8, with a weak D call TRBD1 (5 bases). The CDR3 totals 16 residues. With 4 bases removed from V and 6 bases from J, the gap between germline ends came to 22 bases. Germline CDR1 is SGHVS and CDR2 is FQNEAQ. Combining the CDR3 with reference TRBV7-8 and TRBJ2-7 gives the whole variable domain GAGVSQSPRYKVAKRGQDVALRCDPISGHVSLFWYQQALGQGPEFLTYFQNEAQLDKSGLPSDRFFAERPEGSVSTLKIQRTQQEDSAVYLCASSSQTAVRGREQYFGPGTRLTVT.

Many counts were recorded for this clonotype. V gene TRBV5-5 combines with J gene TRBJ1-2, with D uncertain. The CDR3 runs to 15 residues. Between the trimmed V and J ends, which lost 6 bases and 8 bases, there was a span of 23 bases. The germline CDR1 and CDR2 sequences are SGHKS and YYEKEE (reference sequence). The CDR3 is CASNRITNRESGYTF. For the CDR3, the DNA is TGTGCCAGCAACCGAATTACAAACCGCGAATCGGGCTACACCTTC.

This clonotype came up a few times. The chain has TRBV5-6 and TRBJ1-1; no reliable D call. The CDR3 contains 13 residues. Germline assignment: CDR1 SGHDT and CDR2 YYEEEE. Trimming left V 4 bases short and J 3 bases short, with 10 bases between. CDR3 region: CASSLRRDTEAFF. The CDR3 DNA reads TGTGCCAGCAGCCTGAGGCGGGACACTGAAGCTTTCTTT.

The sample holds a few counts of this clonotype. CDR3 in amino acids: CASDGGASGVFGEQFF. DNA of the CDR3: TGTGCCAGCGACGGCGGAGCTAGCGGGGTCTTTGGTGAGCAGTTCTTC. This chain uses TRBV2 with TRBJ2-1; 9 bases map to TRBD2. J lost 9 bases, V lost 8 bases, and 17 bases had no gene match. Germline assignment: CDR1 SNHLY and CDR2 FYNNEI. The length of the CDR3 is 16 residues.

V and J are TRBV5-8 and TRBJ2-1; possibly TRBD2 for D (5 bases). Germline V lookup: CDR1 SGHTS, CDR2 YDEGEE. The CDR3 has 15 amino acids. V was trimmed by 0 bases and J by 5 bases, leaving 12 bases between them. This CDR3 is CASSLAWAGNNEQFF. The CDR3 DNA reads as TGTGCCAGCAGCTTGGCCTGGGCGGGCAACAATGAGCAGTTCTTC.

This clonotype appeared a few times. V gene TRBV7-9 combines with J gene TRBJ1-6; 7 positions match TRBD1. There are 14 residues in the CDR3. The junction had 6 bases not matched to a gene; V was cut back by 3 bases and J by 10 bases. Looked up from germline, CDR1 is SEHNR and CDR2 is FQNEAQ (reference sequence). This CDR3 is CASSLEGGRSPLHF. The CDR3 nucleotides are TGTGCCAGCAGCTTGGAAGGGGGCAGGTCACCCCTCCACTTT.